This T cell receptor (beta chain) was recorded in a study of cytomegalovirus exposure and HLA in healthy donors. The PCR used 60 Vbeta and 13 Jbeta primers. Sequencing used immunoSEQ multiplex PCR; TCRdb keeps in-frame clones, though not all of them. The sample yields around 67,000 clones, over 75% seen once. This CDR3 contains 19 residues. The germline gives CDR1 SGHTA, CDR2 FQGTGA. With 0 bases clipped from V and 5 bases from J, the junction kept 16 bases outside the gene matches. This chain uses TRBV7-3 with TRBJ2-1; 7 bases line up with TRBD2. The sample taken for sequencing was PBMCs. The TCR was taken from a woman under 40 in good health and CMV-seropositive. CDR3 coding DNA: TGTGCCAGCAGCTTAACGGTTGCGGCTAGCGGAGCAATGGACAATGAGCAGTTCTTC. This sequence encodes CASSLTVAASGAMDNEQFF. The full variable domain, completed using reference TRBV7-3 and TRBJ2-1, is GAGVSQTPSNKVTEKGKYVELRCDPISGHTALYWYRQSLGQGPEFLIYFQGTGAADDSGLPNDRFFAVRPEGSVSTLKIQRTERGDSAVYLCASSLTVAASGAMDNEQFFGPGTRLTVL.